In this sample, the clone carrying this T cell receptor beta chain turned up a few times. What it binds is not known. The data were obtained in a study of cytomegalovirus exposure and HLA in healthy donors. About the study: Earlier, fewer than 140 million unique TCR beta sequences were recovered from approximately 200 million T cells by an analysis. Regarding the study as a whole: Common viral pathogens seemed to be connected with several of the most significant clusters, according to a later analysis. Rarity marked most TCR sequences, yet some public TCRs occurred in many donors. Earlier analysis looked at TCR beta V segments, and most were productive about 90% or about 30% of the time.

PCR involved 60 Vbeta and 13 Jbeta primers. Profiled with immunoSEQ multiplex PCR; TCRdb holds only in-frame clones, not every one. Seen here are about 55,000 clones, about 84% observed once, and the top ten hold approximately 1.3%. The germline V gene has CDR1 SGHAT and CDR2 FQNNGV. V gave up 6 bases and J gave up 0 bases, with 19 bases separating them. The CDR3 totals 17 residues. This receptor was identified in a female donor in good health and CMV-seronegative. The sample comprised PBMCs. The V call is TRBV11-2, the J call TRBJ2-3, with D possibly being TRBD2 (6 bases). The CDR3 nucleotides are TGTGCCAGCAGTCCAATGCGGGGACCCTTGAGCACAGATACGCAGTATTTT. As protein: CASSPMRGPLSTDTQYF.